This TCR beta chain was sequenced during a study of shared clonotypes between healthy human individuals. General study results and limits: Naive CD4 clonotype sharing across a handful of donors was around 5%.

The CDR3 is 14 amino acids. The germline V gene has CDR1 MNHNY and CDR2 SVGAGI (reference sequence). With 7 bases clipped from V and 0 bases from J, the junction kept 3 bases outside the gene matches. Worth noting for this clone: Its matching antigen is unknown.

Clones were read by immunoSEQ multiplex PCR, and TCRdb kept only the in-frame ones, dropping some. The sample holds 800,000 to 1,200,000 clones, around 78% seen once. The chain combines TRBV6-6 with TRBJ1-1; 9 nucleotides line up with TRBD1. This clonotype was obtained from a man younger than 30 in good health. Some clones in this sample may be carry-over from other donors' samples. Material: memory CD4+ T cells from PBMCs. Documented subset: CD45RA-negative fraction. The DNA for the CDR3 is TGTGCCAGCAAGGACAGGGGACTGAACACTGAAGCTTTCTTT. Translating gives CASKDRGLNTEAFF.